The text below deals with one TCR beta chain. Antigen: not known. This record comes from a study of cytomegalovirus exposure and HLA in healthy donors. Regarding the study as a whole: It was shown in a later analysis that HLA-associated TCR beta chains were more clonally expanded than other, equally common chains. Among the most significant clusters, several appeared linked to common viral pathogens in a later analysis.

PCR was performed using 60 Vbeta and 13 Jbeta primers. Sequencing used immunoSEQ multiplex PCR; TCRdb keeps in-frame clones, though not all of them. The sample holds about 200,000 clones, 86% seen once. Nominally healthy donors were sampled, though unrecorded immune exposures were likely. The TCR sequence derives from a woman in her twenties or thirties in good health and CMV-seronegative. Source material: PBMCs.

CDR3 loop: CASSLRGNQPQHF. CDR3 sequence (DNA): TGTGCCAGCAGCTTACGGGGCAATCAGCCCCAGCATTTT. The chain couples TRBV7-6 to TRBJ1-5; D remains ambiguous. Germline V gives CDR1 SGHVS, CDR2 FNYEAQ. Trimming left V 2 bases short and J 2 bases short, with 4 bases between. The CDR3 consists of 13 residues.